This T cell receptor (beta chain) is from a study of cytomegalovirus exposure and HLA in healthy donors. The PCR contained 60 Vbeta and 13 Jbeta primers. Sequencing used immunoSEQ multiplex PCR; TCRdb keeps in-frame clones, though not all of them. This table has approximately 150,000 clones, less than 9.5% appearing once. This clone was detected only a few times. The antigen is unknown. General observations from the study: Solely CMV serostatus was available to characterize immune exposure.

Germline CDR1 is MNHEY and CDR2 is SVGAGI. The CDR3 spans 15 residues. The V segment lost 2 bases and the J segment 2 bases; nucleotides outside the gene matches: 2. The TCR comes from a male donor in good health and CMV-seronegative. The chain uses TRBV6-5 and TRBJ2-7; 11 bases map to TRBD1. The sequencing sample was made of PBMCs. CDR3 in amino acids: CASSYRGQGAYEQYF. CDR3 nucleotides: TGTGCCAGCAGTTACCGGGGACAGGGGGCCTACGAGCAGTACTTC.